The clone carrying this T cell receptor beta chain was recorded a few times. This sample was included in a study of T cells after yellow fever vaccination. There are 14 residues in the CDR3. CDR1 is SGHVS, CDR2 FQNEAQ, per germline. V was shortened by 0 bases and J by 6 bases, with 8 bases between the two germline ends. One entry per CDR3 protein, called by TCRdb with MiXCR from the 5' RACE reads. Here the sample spans approximately 90,000 distinct CDR3 sequences, more than 10% being singletons. Study-wide points: The secondary response showed a weaker magnitude and a faster peak, day 5 versus 15.

This clonotype was sampled from a man aged 18 to 30 who received the YFV17D yellow fever vaccine. This material consisted of CD8+ T cells not binding an NS4B(214-222) dextramer, sorted from PBMCs, taken less than 25 days after the first yellow fever vaccination. The V and J genes are TRBV7-8 and TRBJ2-2; D gene ambiguous. The DNA of the CDR3 is TGTGCCAGCAGCTTAGCGCTAAGGTCCGGGGAGCTGTTTTTT. Amino acids: CASSLALRSGELFF.